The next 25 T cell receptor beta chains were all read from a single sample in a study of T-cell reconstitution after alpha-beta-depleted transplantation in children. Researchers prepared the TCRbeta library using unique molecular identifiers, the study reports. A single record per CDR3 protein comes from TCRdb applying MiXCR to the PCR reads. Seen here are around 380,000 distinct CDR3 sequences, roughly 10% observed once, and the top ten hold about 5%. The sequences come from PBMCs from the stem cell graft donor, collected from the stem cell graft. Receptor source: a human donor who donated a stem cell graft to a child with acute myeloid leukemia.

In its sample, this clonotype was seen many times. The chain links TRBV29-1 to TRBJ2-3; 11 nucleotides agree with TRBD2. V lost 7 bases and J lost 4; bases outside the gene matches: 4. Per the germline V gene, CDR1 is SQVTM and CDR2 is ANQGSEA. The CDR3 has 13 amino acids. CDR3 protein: CSAGTSGADTQYF. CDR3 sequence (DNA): TGCAGCGCCGGGACTAGCGGTGCAGATACGCAGTATTTT.

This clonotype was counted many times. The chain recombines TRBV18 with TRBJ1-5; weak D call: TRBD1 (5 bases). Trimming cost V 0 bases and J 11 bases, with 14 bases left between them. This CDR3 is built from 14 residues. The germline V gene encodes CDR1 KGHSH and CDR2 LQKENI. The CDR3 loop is CASSPPGQSGAQHF. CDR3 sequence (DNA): TGTGCCAGCTCACCACCGGGGCAGTCTGGGGCCCAGCATTTT.

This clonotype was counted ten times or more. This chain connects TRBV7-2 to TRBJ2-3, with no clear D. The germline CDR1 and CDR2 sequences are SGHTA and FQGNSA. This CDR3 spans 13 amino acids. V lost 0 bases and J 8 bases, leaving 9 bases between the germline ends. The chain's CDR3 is CASSLAFETTQYF. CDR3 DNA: TGTGCCAGCAGCTTAGCGTTCGAGACTACGCAGTATTTT.

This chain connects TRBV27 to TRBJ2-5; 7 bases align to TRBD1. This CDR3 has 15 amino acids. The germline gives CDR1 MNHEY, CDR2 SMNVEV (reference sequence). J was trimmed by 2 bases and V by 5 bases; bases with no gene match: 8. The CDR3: CASSDRVWEQETQYF. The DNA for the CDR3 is TGTGCCAGCAGTGACAGGGTCTGGGAGCAAGAGACCCAGTACTTC.

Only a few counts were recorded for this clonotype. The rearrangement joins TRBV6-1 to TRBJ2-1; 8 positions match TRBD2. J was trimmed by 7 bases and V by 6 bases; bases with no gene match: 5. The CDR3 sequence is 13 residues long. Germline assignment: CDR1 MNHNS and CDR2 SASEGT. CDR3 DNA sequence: TGTGCCAGCAGGAAGCGGGAGAGTAATGAGCAGTTCTTC. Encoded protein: CASRKRESNEQFF.

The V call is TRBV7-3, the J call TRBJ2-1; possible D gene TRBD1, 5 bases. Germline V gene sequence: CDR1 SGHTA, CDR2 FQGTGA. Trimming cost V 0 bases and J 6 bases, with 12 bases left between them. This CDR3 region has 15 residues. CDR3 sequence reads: CASSLTIGHRNEQFF. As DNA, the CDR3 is TGTGCCAGCAGCTTAACAATTGGACACCGCAATGAGCAGTTCTTC.

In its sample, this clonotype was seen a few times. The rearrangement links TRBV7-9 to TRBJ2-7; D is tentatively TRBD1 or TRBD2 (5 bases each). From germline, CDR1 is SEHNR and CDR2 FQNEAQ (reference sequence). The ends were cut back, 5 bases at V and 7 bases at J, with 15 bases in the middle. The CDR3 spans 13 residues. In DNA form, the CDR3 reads TGTGCCAGCAGCCCAGGGACCTACGGGGAGCAGTACGTC. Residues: CASSPGTYGEQYV.

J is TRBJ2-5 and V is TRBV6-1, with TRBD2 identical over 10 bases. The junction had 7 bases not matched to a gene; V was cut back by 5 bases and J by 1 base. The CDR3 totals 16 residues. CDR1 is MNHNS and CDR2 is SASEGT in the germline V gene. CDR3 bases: TGTGCCAGCAGTCCCCTAGCGGGGGTCCTCCAAGAGACCCAGTACTTC. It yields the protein CASSPLAGVLQETQYF.

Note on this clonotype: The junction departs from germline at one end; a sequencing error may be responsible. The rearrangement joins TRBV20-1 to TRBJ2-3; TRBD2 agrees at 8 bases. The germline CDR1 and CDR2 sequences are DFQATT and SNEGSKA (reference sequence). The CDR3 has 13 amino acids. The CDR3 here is CSARASGTDTQYF. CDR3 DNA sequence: TGCAGTGCCAGAGCTAGCGGGACAGATACGCAGTATTTT.

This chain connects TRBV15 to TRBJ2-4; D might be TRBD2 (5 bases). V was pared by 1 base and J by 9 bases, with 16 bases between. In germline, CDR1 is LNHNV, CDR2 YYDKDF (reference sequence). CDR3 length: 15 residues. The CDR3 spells CATSRGDEGPGIQYF. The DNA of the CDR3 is TGTGCCACCAGCAGAGGAGATGAGGGCCCAGGCATTCAGTACTTC. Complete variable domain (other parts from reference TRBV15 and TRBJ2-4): DAMVIQNPRYQVTQFGKPVTLSCSQTLNHNVMYWYQQKSSQAPKLLFHYYDKDFNNEADTPDNFQSRRPNTSFCFLDIRSPGLGDTAMYLCATSRGDEGPGIQYFGAGTRLSVL.

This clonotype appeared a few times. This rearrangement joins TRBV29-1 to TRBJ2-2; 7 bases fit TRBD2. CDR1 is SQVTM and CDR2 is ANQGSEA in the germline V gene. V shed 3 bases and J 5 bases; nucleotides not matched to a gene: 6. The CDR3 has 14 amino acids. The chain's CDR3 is CSVEAGERTGELFF. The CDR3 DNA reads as TGCAGCGTTGAGGCGGGAGAGCGAACCGGGGAGCTGTTTTTT.

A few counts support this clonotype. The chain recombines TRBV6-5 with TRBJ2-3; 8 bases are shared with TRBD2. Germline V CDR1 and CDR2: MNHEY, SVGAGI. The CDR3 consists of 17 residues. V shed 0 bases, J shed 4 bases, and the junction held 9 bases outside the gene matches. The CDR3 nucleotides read TGTGCCAGCAGTTACTCTTTGTCGGGACTAGGCCCAGATACGCAGTATTTT. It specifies CASSYSLSGLGPDTQYF.

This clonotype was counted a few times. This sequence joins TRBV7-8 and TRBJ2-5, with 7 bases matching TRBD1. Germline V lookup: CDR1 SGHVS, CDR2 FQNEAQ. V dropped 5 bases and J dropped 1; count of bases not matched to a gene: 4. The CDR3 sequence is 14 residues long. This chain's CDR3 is CASSAHRGQETQYF. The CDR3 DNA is TGTGCCAGCAGCGCCCACAGGGGCCAAGAGACCCAGTACTTC.

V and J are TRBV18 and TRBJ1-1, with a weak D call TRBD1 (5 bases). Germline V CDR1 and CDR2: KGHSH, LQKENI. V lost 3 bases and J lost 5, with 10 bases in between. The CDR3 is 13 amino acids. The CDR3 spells CASSPHPGTEAFF. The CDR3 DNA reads TGTGCCAGCTCACCGCATCCAGGGACTGAAGCTTTCTTT.

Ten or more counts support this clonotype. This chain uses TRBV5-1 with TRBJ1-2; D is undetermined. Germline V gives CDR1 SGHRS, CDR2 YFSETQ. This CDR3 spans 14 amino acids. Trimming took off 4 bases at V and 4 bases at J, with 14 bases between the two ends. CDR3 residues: CASSLAVTTYGYTF. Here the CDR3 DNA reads TGCGCCAGCAGCCTGGCCGTAACAACCTATGGCTACACCTTC. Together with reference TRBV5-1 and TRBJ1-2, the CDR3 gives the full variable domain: KAGVTQTPRYLIKTRGQQVTLSCSPISGHRSVSWYQQTPGQGLQFLFEYFSETQRNKGNFPGRFSGRQFSNSRSEMNVSTLELGDSALYLCASSLAVTTYGYTFGSGTRLTVV.

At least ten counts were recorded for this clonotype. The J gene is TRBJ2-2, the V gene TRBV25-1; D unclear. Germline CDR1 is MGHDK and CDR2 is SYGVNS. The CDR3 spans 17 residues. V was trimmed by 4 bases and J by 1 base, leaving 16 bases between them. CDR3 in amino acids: CASSARRIQKNTGELFF. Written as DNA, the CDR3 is TGTGCCAGCAGTGCTAGACGTATACAGAAGAACACCGGGGAGCTGTTTTTT.

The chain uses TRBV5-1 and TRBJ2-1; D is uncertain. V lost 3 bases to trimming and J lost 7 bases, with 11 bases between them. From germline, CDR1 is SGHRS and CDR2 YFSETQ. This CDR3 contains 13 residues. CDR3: CASSSSSGNEQFF. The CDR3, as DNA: TGCGCCAGCAGCTCATCGTCCGGGAATGAGCAGTTCTTC.

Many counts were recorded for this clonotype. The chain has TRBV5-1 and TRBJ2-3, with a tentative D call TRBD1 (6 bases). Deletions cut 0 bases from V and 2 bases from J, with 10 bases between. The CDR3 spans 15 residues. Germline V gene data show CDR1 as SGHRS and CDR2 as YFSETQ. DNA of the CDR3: TGCGCCAGCAGCTTGGAGGACAGATACACAGATACGCAGTATTTT. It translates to CASSLEDRYTDTQYF.

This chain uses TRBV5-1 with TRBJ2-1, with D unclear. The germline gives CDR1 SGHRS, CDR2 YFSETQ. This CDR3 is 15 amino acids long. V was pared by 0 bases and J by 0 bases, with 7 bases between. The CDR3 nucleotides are TGCGCCAGCAGCTTGGTAAAGAGCTCCTACAATGAGCAGTTCTTC. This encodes CASSLVKSSYNEQFF.

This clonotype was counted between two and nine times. The CDR3 loop reads CSASPGGDIQYF. The CDR3 DNA sequence: TGCAGTGCTAGCCCGGGGGGAGACATTCAGTACTTC. The genes are TRBV20-1 and TRBJ2-4; 7 nucleotides align to TRBD2. This CDR3 has 12 amino acids. Looked up from germline, CDR1 is DFQATT and CDR2 is SNEGSKA (reference sequence). The trim removed 3 bases at V and 8 bases at J, leaving 4 bases unmatched.

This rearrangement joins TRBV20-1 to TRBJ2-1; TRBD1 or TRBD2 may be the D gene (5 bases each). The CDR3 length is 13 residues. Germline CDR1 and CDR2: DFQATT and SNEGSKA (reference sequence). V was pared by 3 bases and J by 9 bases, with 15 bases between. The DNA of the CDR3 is TGCAGTGCTAGGCCGGGACCAAGTCCTGAGCAGTTCTTC. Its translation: CSARPGPSPEQFF.

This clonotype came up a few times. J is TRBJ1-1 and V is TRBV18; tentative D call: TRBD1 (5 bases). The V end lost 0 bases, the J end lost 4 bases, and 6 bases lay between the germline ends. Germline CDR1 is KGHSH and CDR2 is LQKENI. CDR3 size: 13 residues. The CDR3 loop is CASSPPTATEAFF. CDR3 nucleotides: TGTGCCAGCTCACCACCGACAGCCACTGAAGCTTTCTTT.

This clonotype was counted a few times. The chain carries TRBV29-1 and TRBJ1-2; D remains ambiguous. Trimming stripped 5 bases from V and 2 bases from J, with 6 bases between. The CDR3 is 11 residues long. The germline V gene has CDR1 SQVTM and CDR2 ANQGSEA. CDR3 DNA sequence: TGCAGCGTTTACGTGAACTATGGCTACACCTTC. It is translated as CSVYVNYGYTF.

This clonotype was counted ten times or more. The CDR3 DNA follows: TGTGCCAGCAGCGATGACCCTAACAATGAGCAGTTCTTC. Protein product: CASSDDPNNEQFF. This sequence joins TRBV11-1 and TRBJ2-1; D gene uncertain. Germline CDR1 and CDR2: SGHAT and FQDESV (reference sequence). Trimming cost V 5 bases and J 5 bases, with 10 bases left between them. The CDR3 is 13 residues long.

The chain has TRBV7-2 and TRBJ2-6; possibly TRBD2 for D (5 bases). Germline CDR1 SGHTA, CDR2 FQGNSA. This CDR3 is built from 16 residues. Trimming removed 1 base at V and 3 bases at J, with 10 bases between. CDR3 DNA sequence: TGTGCCAGCAGCTTAGATAGGGCGGGTGGGGCCAACGTCCTGACTTTC. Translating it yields CASSLDRAGGANVLTF.